Detailed here is one T cell receptor (beta chain). V lost 6 bases, J lost 1 base, and 11 bases stayed unmatched. This CDR3 has 17 residues. The germline V gene has CDR1 LNHNV and CDR2 YYDKDF (reference sequence). The data derive from a study of blood T cell repertoires in COVID-19. Here immunoSEQ multiplex PCR was the method, and the copy in TCRdb shows in-frame clones only, minus some. The sample carries almost 70,000 clones, 79% recorded once. The chain joins TRBV15 to TRBJ2-1; 8 nucleotides agree with TRBD2. The sample comprised peripheral blood. The TCR originated in a man aged 55-75 years with acute or convalescent COVID-19. CDR3 sequence reads: CATSTGGSGVSYNEQFF. In DNA, the CDR3 is TGTGCCACCAGTACCGGGGGTAGCGGGGTGTCCTACAATGAGCAGTTCTTC.